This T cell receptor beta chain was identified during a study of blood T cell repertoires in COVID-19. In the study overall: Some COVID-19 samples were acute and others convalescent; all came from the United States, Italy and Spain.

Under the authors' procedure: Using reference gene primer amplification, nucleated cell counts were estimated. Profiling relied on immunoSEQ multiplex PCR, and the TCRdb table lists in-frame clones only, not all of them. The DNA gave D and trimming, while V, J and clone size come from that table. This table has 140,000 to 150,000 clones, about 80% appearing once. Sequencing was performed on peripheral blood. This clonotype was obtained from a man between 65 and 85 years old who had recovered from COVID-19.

CDR3 in DNA: TGTGCCAGTAAGCGGGAGGGGGGAGAGACCCAGTACTTC. This translates into CASKREGGETQYF. The chain joins TRBV19 to TRBJ2-5, with 10 nucleotides matching TRBD2. The CDR3 extends over 13 amino acids. V was clipped by 7 bases and J by 4 bases; unmatched bases: 3. CDR1 is LNHDA and CDR2 is SQIVND in the germline V gene (reference sequence).